The sequence of this T cell receptor (beta chain) was determined in a study of response to subunit inactivated influenza vaccine. General study results and limits: Few new T cells, the authors suggested, are recruited by each seasonal influenza vaccination.

TCRdb re-called the RT-PCR reads with MiXCR, one entry per CDR3 protein. This sample has approximately 490,000 distinct CDR3 sequences, with roughly 7.6% found just once. Germline CDR1 reads SGHRS; CDR2 reads YFSETQ. This CDR3 spans 14 amino acids. This clonotype was observed at least ten times. As yet, its antigen is unknown. One junction end does not reproduce the germline sequence, and a read error may be involved. This sequence was found in a man in his fifties or sixties who received an inactivated influenza vaccine. This specimen was PBMCs from blood, taken less than 30 months after vaccination. The chain recombines TRBV5-1 with TRBJ2-5; no definite D call. CDR3 protein: CASSLGQFQETQYF. The CDR3 coding sequence is TGTGCCAGCAGTTTAGGGCAGTTCCAAGAGACCCAGTACTTC.